Following are 17 T cell receptor beta chains from one sample sequenced in a study of T cell responses to AZD1222 COVID-19 vaccine. Repertoires were generated with immunoSEQ multiplex PCR, while TCRdb's copy carries only in-frame clones and drops some. The repertoire holds about 180,000 clones, about 86% seen once, with roughly 0.5% in the top ten. Source: peripheral blood, taken on day 0 of AZD1222 vaccination. These receptors came from an adult in good health.

The rearrangement uses TRBV12-3 or TRBV12-4 and TRBJ2-2; perhaps TRBD2 as D (5 bases). The CDR3 is 11 residues long. Between the trimmed V and J ends, which lost 7 bases and 9 bases, there was a span of 9 bases. CDR3 in DNA: TGTGCCAGCACCGGAGGCCGGGAGCTGTTTTTT. Translation gives CASTGGRELFF.

The rearrangement uses TRBV6-1 and TRBJ1-2; D possibly corresponds to TRBD1 (6 bases). The CDR3 runs 14 residues. Trimming stripped 1 base from V and 3 bases from J, with 9 bases between. The germline V gene has CDR1 MNHNS and CDR2 SASEGT. CDR3 amino acids: CASSEEQGYYGYTF. The DNA for the CDR3 is TGTGCCAGCAGTGAAGAACAGGGCTACTATGGCTACACCTTC.

The gene calls are TRBV14 and TRBJ2-2; D unclear. Per the germline V gene, CDR1 is SGHDN and CDR2 is FVKESK. The V end was cut by 5 bases, the J end by 4 bases, with 14 bases between. The CDR3 loop spans 15 amino acids. CDR3 nucleotides: TGTGCCAGCAGCTCAGTCCAGAGTCCCACCGGGGAGCTGTTTTTT. It specifies CASSSVQSPTGELFF.

The chain links TRBV5-6 to TRBJ1-1, with D unresolved. This CDR3 contains 12 residues. The V end was cut by 2 bases, the J end by 5 bases, with 7 bases between. Germline values: CDR1 SGHDT, CDR2 YYEEEE. The CDR3 protein is CASSFQDTEAFF. CDR3 in DNA: TGTGCCAGCAGCTTTCAGGATACTGAAGCTTTCTTT.

This chain uses TRBV29-1 with TRBJ1-3, with D possibly TRBD1 on 5 matching bases. This CDR3 is built from 14 residues. V was trimmed by 5 bases and J by 0 bases, leaving 11 bases between them. The germline gives CDR1 SQVTM, CDR2 ANQGSEA. In nucleotides, the CDR3 is TGCAGCGTTCGGGGTCAGGGCTCTGGAAACACCATATATTTT. Protein sequence: CSVRGQGSGNTIYF.

The rearrangement uses TRBV2 and TRBJ2-7, with TRBD1 identical over 9 bases. The CDR3 length is 17 residues. CDR1 SNHLY and CDR2 FYNNEI come from the germline V gene. The J segment lost 9 bases and the V segment lost 0 bases, leaving 15 bases of the junction unmatched. For the CDR3, the DNA is TGTGCCAGCAGTGAAGCCTACCGGGACAGGGTTTTTCGATGGCAGTACTTC. Translation gives CASSEAYRDRVFRWQYF.

This rearrangement joins TRBV4-1 to TRBJ1-5; TRBD1 matches 10 bases. Germline CDR1 and CDR2: MGHRA and YSYEKL. The V gene end was trimmed by 5 bases and the J gene end by 4 bases; junction bases not matched to a gene: 11. The CDR3 has 17 residues. The CDR3 reads CASSAHRDRGLNQPQHF. CDR3 DNA: TGCGCCAGCAGCGCTCACCGGGACAGGGGTCTTAATCAGCCCCAGCATTTT.

The chain has TRBV4-3 and TRBJ1-4; D gene uncertain. Germline CDR1 is LGHNA and CDR2 is YSLEER. The ends were cut back, 1 base at V and 0 bases at J, with 9 bases in the middle. The CDR3 runs to 16 residues. CDR3 bases: TGCGCCAGCAGCCAAGGAATGGCAGCAACTAATGAAAAACTGTTTTTT. Encoded protein: CASSQGMAATNEKLFF.

This chain links TRBV14 with TRBJ1-1; D is perhaps TRBD1 (5 bases). The CDR3 has 13 residues. CDR1 SGHDN and CDR2 FVKESK come from the germline V gene. Trimming took off 7 bases at V and 0 bases at J, with 9 bases between the two ends. The CDR3 nucleotides read TGTGCCAGCAATAGACAGCTGAACACTGAAGCTTTCTTT. Translating gives CASNRQLNTEAFF.

The chain recombines TRBV4-3 with TRBJ2-5; weak D call: TRBD2 (6 bases). Trimming removed 4 bases at V and 1 base at J, with 10 bases between. Germline CDR1 LGHNA, CDR2 YSLEER. The CDR3 has 14 amino acids. The CDR3 sequence is CASSPQLAQETQYF. The CDR3 coding sequence is TGCGCCAGCAGCCCTCAACTAGCCCAAGAGACCCAGTACTTC.

The rearrangement uses TRBV28 and TRBJ1-6; D not resolved. This CDR3 is 11 amino acids long. Germline CDR1 MDHEN, CDR2 SYDVKM. V was clipped by 5 bases and J by 8 bases, with 4 bases between them. The CDR3 spells CASSVYSPLHF. For the CDR3, the DNA is TGTGCCAGCAGTGTTTATTCACCCCTCCACTTT.

The rearrangement links TRBV29-1 to TRBJ2-6; D is undetermined. V lost 5 bases and J 1 base, leaving 3 bases between the germline ends. In germline, CDR1 is SQVTM, CDR2 ANQGSEA. CDR3 size: 12 residues. The CDR3 DNA is TGCAGCGTTCCGTCTGGGGCCAACGTCCTGACTTTC. This gives the protein CSVPSGANVLTF.

The V and J genes are TRBV2 and TRBJ1-2, with D unresolved. Germline V gives CDR1 SNHLY, CDR2 FYNNEI. This CDR3 is built from 12 residues. The V end lost 5 bases, the J end lost 8 bases, and 12 bases lay between the germline ends. The CDR3 sequence: CASSWEGLGYTF. The CDR3, as DNA: TGTGCCAGCAGTTGGGAGGGCCTCGGCTACACCTTC.

The rearrangement joins TRBV4-3 to TRBJ2-5, with TRBD2 matching 10 bases. The germline V gene encodes CDR1 LGHNA and CDR2 YSLEER. The CDR3 totals 14 residues. The ends lost 4 bases at V and 4 bases at J; junction bases unmatched: 3. CDR3 bases: TGCGCCAGCAGCCCGCTAGCGGGGGTAGAGACCCAGTACTTC. Encoded protein: CASSPLAGVETQYF.

J is TRBJ2-4 and V is TRBV5-6; possible D gene TRBD1, 6 bases. Germline-derived CDR1 and CDR2 are SGHDT and YYEEEE. Trimming shortened V by 2 bases and J by 0 bases, and 15 bases separated the two germline ends. The CDR3 has 17 residues. The CDR3 is CASSFRDTRVAKNIQYF. CDR3 coding DNA: TGTGCCAGCAGCTTCCGGGACACCCGAGTAGCCAAAAACATTCAGTACTTC.

The rearrangement links TRBV13 to TRBJ1-6; 12 nucleotides match TRBD1. CDR1 and CDR2 from the germline V gene are PRHDT and FYEKMQ (reference sequence). The V segment lost 5 bases and the J segment 10 bases; nucleotides outside the gene matches: 3. The CDR3 runs 14 residues. In nucleotides, the CDR3 is TGTGCCAGCAGCCCGGGGACAGGGGGCTCACCCCTCCACTTT. This gives the protein CASSPGTGGSPLHF. Drawing the rest from reference TRBV13 and TRBJ1-6, the complete variable domain is AAGVIQSPRHLIKEKRETATLKCYPIPRHDTVYWYQQGPGQDPQFLISFYEKMQSDKGSIPDRFSAQQFSDYHSELNMSSLELGDSALYFCASSPGTGGSPLHFGNGTRLTVT.

The rearrangement joins TRBV29-1 to TRBJ1-1; D unresolved. There are 12 residues in the CDR3. V lost 2 bases, J lost 1 base, and 5 bases lay in between. Germline V gene data show CDR1 as SQVTM and CDR2 as ANQGSEA. CDR3 protein: CSVEKENTEAFF. The CDR3 DNA reads TGCAGCGTTGAAAAAGAGAACACTGAAGCTTTCTTT.